Listed here are 16 T cell receptor beta chains from one sample, sequenced in a study of cytomegalovirus exposure and HLA in healthy donors. The study ran its PCR with 60 Vbeta and 13 Jbeta primers. Here immunoSEQ multiplex PCR was the method, and the copy in TCRdb shows in-frame clones only, minus some. This sample has fewer than 150,000 clones, with 70% to 80% found just once. What was sequenced was PBMCs. Every receptor here comes from a man in his forties in good health and CMV-seropositive.

The chain couples TRBV6-6 to TRBJ1-1; D unresolved. The CDR3 sequence is 14 residues long. Germline V gene sequence: CDR1 MNHNY, CDR2 SVGAGI (reference sequence). Trimming shortened V by 0 bases and J by 4 bases, and 9 bases separated the two germline ends. The CDR3 DNA reads TGTGCCAGCAGTTACTCGAGGAGAGTCACTGAAGCTTTCTTT. It codes for CASSYSRRVTEAFF.

The chain recombines TRBV2 with TRBJ1-5; tentatively, D is TRBD1 (5 bases). Trimming shortened V by 4 bases and J by 0 bases, and 10 bases separated the two germline ends. The germline V gene encodes CDR1 SNHLY and CDR2 FYNNEI. The CDR3 runs to 15 residues. CDR3 residues: CASSGGEISNQPQHF. The CDR3 nucleotides read TGTGCCAGCAGTGGGGGGGAGATTAGCAATCAGCCCCAGCATTTT. The full variable domain, completed using reference TRBV2 and TRBJ1-5, is EPEVTQTPSHQVTQMGQEVILRCVPISNHLYFYWYRQILGQKVEFLVSFYNNEISEKSEIFDDQFSVERPDGSNFTLKIRSTKLEDSAMYFCASSGGEISNQPQHFGDGTRLSIL.

The CDR3 sequence: CASSIAGVHEQYF. DNA of the CDR3: TGTGCCAGTAGTATAGCGGGAGTCCACGAGCAGTACTTC. V gene TRBV19 combines with J gene TRBJ2-7; possibly TRBD2 for D (6 bases). CDR1 is LNHDA and CDR2 is SQIVND in the germline V gene (reference sequence). Trimming took off 1 base at V and 5 bases at J, with 9 bases between the two ends. The CDR3 runs 13 residues.

The chain uses TRBV6-1 and TRBJ2-1; TRBD2 matches at 11 bases. The germline CDR1 and CDR2 sequences are MNHNS and SASEGT. The V and J ends lost 6 bases and 7 bases, in that order; junction bases with no gene match: 8. This CDR3 is 15 amino acids long. The CDR3 nucleotides read TGTGCCAGCAGGGCACTAGCGGGAGCAGAAAATGAGCAGTTCTTC. Protein: CASRALAGAENEQFF.

CDR3 loop: CASSSGQEASGYTF. The DNA for the CDR3 is TGTGCCAGCAGTTCGGGACAGGAGGCGTCGGGCTACACCTTC. The chain is built from TRBV6-5 and TRBJ1-2, with 8 bases fitting TRBD1. This CDR3 is built from 14 residues. The junction had 9 bases not matched to a gene; V was cut back by 4 bases and J by 8 bases. CDR1 is MNHEY and CDR2 is SVGAGI in the germline V gene.

This clone was detected many times. The chain couples TRBV7-9 to TRBJ2-3, with a weak D call TRBD2 (5 bases). Germline CDR1 SEHNR, CDR2 FQNEAQ (reference sequence). The CDR3 is 14 residues long. V gave up 4 bases and J gave up 0 bases, with 8 bases separating them. The CDR3 reads CASSSGFSTDTQYF. CDR3 in DNA: TGTGCCAGCAGCTCGGGATTCAGCACAGATACGCAGTATTTT.

The CDR3 DNA reads TGTGCCAGCAGTGATTCGGGGGGGGGTCAGCCCCAGCATTTT. It is translated as CASSDSGGGQPQHF. The gene calls are TRBV6-1 and TRBJ1-5, with D perhaps TRBD1 (5 bases). The CDR3 is 14 amino acids. The V end was cut by 3 bases, the J end by 6 bases, with 12 bases between. The germline V gene encodes CDR1 MNHNS and CDR2 SASEGT.

This clone showed up just a few times. V is TRBV6-5 and J is TRBJ1-2, with D possibly matching TRBD1 (6 bases). The germline CDR1 and CDR2 sequences are MNHEY and SVGAGI. CDR3 length equals 15 residues. The V gene lost 2 bases and the J gene lost 8 bases, with 18 bases spanning the gap. In nucleotides, the CDR3 is TGTGCCAGCAGTTACGGATTGGCAGGGGCAGGGGGCTACACCTTC. It yields the protein CASSYGLAGAGGYTF.

V and J are TRBV27 and TRBJ1-2, with D perhaps matching TRBD1 (5 bases). This CDR3 contains 14 residues. The ends were cut back, 1 base at V and 6 bases at J, with 12 bases in the middle. Germline-derived CDR1 and CDR2 are MNHEY and SMNVEV (reference sequence). CDR3 coding DNA: TGTGCCAGCAGTTTATTGGGGGGAGAGAATGGCTACACCTTC. Translation: CASSLLGGENGYTF.

The chain is built from TRBV19 and TRBJ1-5, with unresolved D. Looked up from germline, CDR1 is LNHDA and CDR2 is SQIVND (reference sequence). This CDR3 comprises 14 residues. V lost 5 bases to trimming and J lost 2 bases, with 10 bases between them. The CDR3 region is CASSHYRGNQPQHF. In DNA, the CDR3 is TGTGCCAGTAGTCATTATCGGGGCAATCAGCCCCAGCATTTT.

The gene calls are TRBV19 and TRBJ2-2; D not resolved. The V gene lost 3 bases and the J gene lost 6 bases, with 8 bases spanning the gap. Germline CDR1 is LNHDA and CDR2 is SQIVND (reference sequence). The CDR3 sequence is 13 residues long. The CDR3 nucleotides read TGTGCCAGTAGTATCCAGGTCCCCGGGGAGCTGTTTTTT. Its translation is CASSIQVPGELFF.

This clone was seen a few times. The chain couples TRBV5-1 to TRBJ1-5; the D gene is possibly TRBD1 (5 bases). CDR1 and CDR2 from the germline V gene are SGHRS and YFSETQ. The germline V and J ends were trimmed by 0 bases and 1 base, with 8 bases remaining between them. The CDR3 contains 15 residues. For the CDR3, the DNA is TGCGCCAGCAGCTTGGAGTCAGGGAGCAATCAGCCCCAGCATTTT. Residues: CASSLESGSNQPQHF.

The CDR3 loop reads CASSIDKEETQYF. CDR3 bases: TGTGCCAGTAGTATAGATAAGGAGGAGACCCAGTACTTC. The V gene is TRBV19, the J gene TRBJ2-5; D uncertain. Germline lookup yields CDR1 LNHDA and CDR2 SQIVND (reference sequence). This CDR3 spans 13 amino acids. V shed 0 bases and J shed 5 bases, with 7 bases lying between them. Using reference TRBV19 and TRBJ2-5 for the parts outside the CDR3, the full variable domain is DGGITQSPKYLFRKEGQNVTLSCEQNLNHDAMYWYRQDPGQGLRLIYYSQIVNDFQKGDIAEGYSVSREKKESFPLTVTSAQKNPTAFYLCASSIDKEETQYFGPGTRLLVL.

V and J are TRBV11-2 and TRBJ1-4; tentative D call: TRBD1 (5 bases). V was shortened by 5 bases and J by 7 bases, with 17 bases between the two germline ends. The CDR3 contains 15 residues. The germline V gene encodes CDR1 SGHAT and CDR2 FQNNGV. The CDR3 DNA follows: TGTGCCAGCAGCCCCGTGGGGGAGGCGGGTGAAAAACTGTTTTTT. Translated, it gives CASSPVGEAGEKLFF.

The chain links TRBV7-8 to TRBJ1-2; TRBD1 matches 10 bases. V shed 5 bases and J 3 bases; nucleotides not matched to a gene: 3. From germline, CDR1 is SGHVS and CDR2 FQNEAQ. The CDR3 runs to 14 residues. The CDR3, as DNA: TGTGCCAGCAGCCAGGGACAGGGGTACTATGGCTACACCTTC. This sequence encodes CASSQGQGYYGYTF.

The V gene is TRBV6-5, the J gene TRBJ1-4; D is possibly TRBD1 (5 bases). In germline, CDR1 is MNHEY, CDR2 SVGAGI. V dropped 0 bases and J dropped 10 bases, with 9 bases sitting between them. The CDR3 length is 13 residues. The CDR3 DNA sequence: TGTGCCAGCAGTTACTCGTCGGGGGGAAAACTGTTTTTT. Amino acid sequence: CASSYSSGGKLFF.